This T cell receptor (beta chain) was obtained from a study of CD8 T cells in Susac syndrome. Random hexamers primed reverse transcription of roughly 0.5 to 1 ug RNA. An immunoSEQ multiplex PCR amplified TCR beta CDR3 over 54 Vbeta and 13 Jbeta. Via MiXCR, TCRdb re-called the immunoSEQ multiplex PCR reads, giving one row per CDR3 protein. The sample contains approximately 190,000 distinct CDR3 sequences, roughly 92% of which appear only once. CD8+ and CD4+ T cells taken from blood had their TCR beta sequenced. Matched for age and sex, the controls were healthy donors. Negative isolation was used for CD8+ and CD4+ T cells and FACS enrichment for TEMRA cells. The germline gives CDR1 SGHTA, CDR2 FQGNSA. Trimming stripped 8 bases from V and 4 bases from J, with 14 bases between. CDR3 length: 13 amino acids.

The sequencing sample was made of CD4+ T cells from PBMCs. This sequence was found in a human donor in good health. J is TRBJ1-2 and V is TRBV7-2; D is unresolved. The CDR3 is CASHPAAGYGYTF. The DNA for the CDR3 is TGTGCCAGCCACCCTGCCGCCGGCTATGGCTACACCTTC.